The 17 T cell receptor beta chains reported below all come from one sample, sequenced in a study of shared clonotypes between healthy human individuals. The protocol was immunoSEQ multiplex PCR, while the TCRdb copy is restricted to in-frame clones and leaves out a portion. Of a few hundred thousand clones listed, 74% are singletons. Material for sequencing was memory CD4+ T cells sorted from blood. Described subset: CD45RA-negative fraction. The receptors were gathered from a man aged 25-45 years in good health.

The chain combines TRBV18 with TRBJ1-4; 7 bases are a match to TRBD1. The germline CDR1 and CDR2 sequences are KGHSH and LQKENI. There are 15 residues in the CDR3. V shed 5 bases and J 4 bases; nucleotides not matched to a gene: 7. CDR3 amino acids: CASSAGTAFNEKLFF. The CDR3 DNA sequence: TGTGCCAGCTCAGCCGGGACAGCCTTTAATGAAAAACTGTTTTTT.

This clone occurred many times. This rearrangement joins TRBV9 to TRBJ1-2; 7 bases fit TRBD1. The V gene end was trimmed by 4 bases and the J gene end by 6 bases; junction bases not matched to a gene: 15. Germline CDR1 SGDLS, CDR2 YYNGEE. The CDR3 covers 16 residues. CDR3 residues: CASSYYDRVGRNGYTF. Written as DNA, the CDR3 is TGTGCCAGCAGCTACTACGACAGGGTTGGAAGGAATGGCTACACCTTC. Full variable domain (missing parts from reference TRBV9 and TRBJ1-2): DSGVTQTPKHLITATGQRVTLRCSPRSGDLSVYWYQQSLDQGLQFLIQYYNGEERAKGNILERFSAQQFPDLHSELNLSSLELGDSALYFCASSYYDRVGRNGYTFGSGTRLTVV.

This clone was seen only a few times. A much larger clone differs by one base, so this may be a read error. Other nucleotide sequences in the sample specify the same CDR3. This chain connects TRBV9 to TRBJ2-7; 11 nucleotides line up with TRBD2. CDR1 and CDR2 (germline): SGDLS, YYNGEE. With 4 bases clipped from V and 3 bases from J, the junction kept 6 bases outside the gene matches. This CDR3 is built from 15 residues. CDR3 sequence (DNA): TGTGCCAGCAGCACCGGAACTAGCGGGAGCTACGAGCAGTACTTC. This gives the protein CASSTGTSGSYEQYF.

This clone was picked up a small number of times. This chain links TRBV2 with TRBJ1-2; D possibly corresponds to TRBD1 (6 bases). This CDR3 has 14 amino acids. Trimming stripped 7 bases from V and 5 bases from J, with 17 bases between. Looked up from germline, CDR1 is SNHLY and CDR2 is FYNNEI. DNA of the CDR3: TGTGCCAGCATCCAAGGGGGGTTTGAGTATGGCTACACCTTC. Protein sequence: CASIQGGFEYGYTF.

The chain joins TRBV28 to TRBJ2-7; D is ambiguous. From germline, CDR1 is MDHEN and CDR2 SYDVKM. CDR3 length equals 10 residues. Trimming took off 8 bases at V and 5 bases at J, with 7 bases between the two ends. The CDR3 region has the DNA TGTGCCAGCTCCCTCCACGAGCAGTACTTC. The encoded protein is CASSLHEQYF.

Only one count was recorded for this clone. The chain is built from TRBV28 and TRBJ1-2; D is perhaps TRBD1 (5 bases). V was cut by 5 bases and J by 6 bases, with 19 bases left in between. Germline V gene data show CDR1 as MDHEN and CDR2 as SYDVKM. The CDR3 is made up of 15 amino acids. CDR3 nucleotides: TGTGCCAGCAGTGCATTCGGGGGGGAAGGGAATGGCTACACCTTC. Its protein is CASSAFGGEGNGYTF.

This clone was counted a single time. The rearrangement joins TRBV5-1 to TRBJ2-5, with 10 bases matching TRBD2. The CDR3 spans 15 residues. From germline, CDR1 is SGHRS and CDR2 YFSETQ. V shed 4 bases and J 2 bases; nucleotides not matched to a gene: 5. DNA for the CDR3: TGCGCCAGCAGCCGCGGACTAGCGGAACAAGAGACCCAGTACTTC. Translating gives CASSRGLAEQETQYF.

In regard to this clone: The sample carries other DNA sequences with the same CDR3. This sequence joins TRBV20-1 and TRBJ2-5; D is uncertain. Germline V gene lookup returns CDR1 DFQATT and CDR2 SNEGSKA (reference sequence). CDR3 length equals 10 residues. Deletions cut 3 bases from V and 5 bases from J, with 4 bases between. CDR3 protein: CSASFETQYF. The CDR3 DNA is TGCAGTGCTAGTTTCGAGACCCAGTACTTC.

The rearrangement joins TRBV6-5 to TRBJ1-2; D is perhaps TRBD1 (5 bases). The CDR3 loop spans 14 amino acids. Trimming took 6 bases from V and 2 from J, leaving 13 bases between them. CDR1 is MNHEY and CDR2 is SVGAGI in the germline V gene. CDR3 sequence: CASSPDTWNYGYTF. CDR3 in DNA: TGTGCCAGCAGCCCGGACACCTGGAACTATGGCTACACCTTC.

The rearrangement uses TRBV5-8 and TRBJ2-1; possible D gene TRBD1, 5 bases. Germline CDR1 is SGHTS and CDR2 is YDEGEE. V lost 0 bases to trimming and J lost 0 bases, with 7 bases between them. This CDR3 spans 15 amino acids. This chain's CDR3 is CASSLAGNSYNEQFF. The CDR3 bases are TGTGCCAGCAGCTTGGCAGGGAACTCCTACAATGAGCAGTTCTTC.

This chain joins TRBV5-1 and TRBJ1-3, with D maybe TRBD1 (5 bases). This CDR3 region has 14 residues. Looked up from germline, CDR1 is SGHRS and CDR2 is YFSETQ. Trimming took off 6 bases at V and 1 base at J, with 11 bases between the two ends. The CDR3 loop reads CASTLGGSGNTIYF. The CDR3 nucleotides are TGCGCCAGCACACTTGGGGGTTCTGGAAACACCATATATTTT.

This rearrangement joins TRBV11-3 to TRBJ2-1, with D unresolved. V lost 4 bases to trimming and J lost 0 bases, with 10 bases between them. This CDR3 comprises 15 residues. Germline lookup yields CDR1 SGHNT and CDR2 YENEEA. The CDR3 DNA sequence: TGTGCCAGCAGCTCCTACTCTAACTCCTACAATGAGCAGTTCTTC. Residues: CASSSYSNSYNEQFF.

The chain couples TRBV7-2 to TRBJ1-3; possibly TRBD1 for D (5 bases). V was clipped by 0 bases and J by 4 bases, with 10 bases between them. In germline, CDR1 is SGHTA, CDR2 FQGNSA. The CDR3 runs 15 residues. Here the CDR3 reads CASSLAPGFGNTIYF. As DNA, the CDR3 is TGTGCCAGCAGCTTAGCCCCAGGGTTCGGAAACACCATATATTTT.

This clone was counted only a few times. This chain uses TRBV18 with TRBJ2-3, with 11 bases aligning to TRBD2. V was clipped by 3 bases and J by 4 bases; unmatched bases: 6. The germline gives CDR1 KGHSH, CDR2 LQKENI. This CDR3 is 16 amino acids long. The CDR3 sequence: CASSPIAGGPADTQYF. The CDR3 coding sequence is TGTGCCAGCTCACCGATAGCGGGAGGGCCGGCAGATACGCAGTATTTT.

J is TRBJ2-7 and V is TRBV5-1; D call uncertain. This CDR3 spans 12 amino acids. Germline CDR1 and CDR2: SGHRS and YFSETQ. Trimming took off 2 bases at V and 4 bases at J, with 7 bases between the two ends. In DNA form, the CDR3 reads TGCGCCAGCAGCTTCGGATCGTACGAGCAGTACTTC. Translation gives CASSFGSYEQYF.

This rearrangement joins TRBV28 to TRBJ2-2; TRBD1 aligns across 9 bases. The V gene end was trimmed by 7 bases and the J gene end by 7 bases; junction bases not matched to a gene: 10. The CDR3 sequence is 15 residues long. In germline, CDR1 is MDHEN, CDR2 SYDVKM. The CDR3 here is CASTDGTGTGGELFF. In DNA form, the CDR3 reads TGTGCCAGCACGGACGGGACAGGGACCGGCGGGGAGCTGTTTTTT.

This chain joins TRBV4-3 and TRBJ2-5; 12 bases map to TRBD2. V shed 4 bases, J shed 5 bases, and the junction held 8 bases outside the gene matches. Per germline, CDR1 LGHNA and CDR2 YSLEER. There are 16 residues in the CDR3. CDR3: CASSLDASGRGETQYF. In DNA form, the CDR3 reads TGCGCCAGCAGCCTAGACGCTAGCGGGAGGGGGGAGACCCAGTACTTC.